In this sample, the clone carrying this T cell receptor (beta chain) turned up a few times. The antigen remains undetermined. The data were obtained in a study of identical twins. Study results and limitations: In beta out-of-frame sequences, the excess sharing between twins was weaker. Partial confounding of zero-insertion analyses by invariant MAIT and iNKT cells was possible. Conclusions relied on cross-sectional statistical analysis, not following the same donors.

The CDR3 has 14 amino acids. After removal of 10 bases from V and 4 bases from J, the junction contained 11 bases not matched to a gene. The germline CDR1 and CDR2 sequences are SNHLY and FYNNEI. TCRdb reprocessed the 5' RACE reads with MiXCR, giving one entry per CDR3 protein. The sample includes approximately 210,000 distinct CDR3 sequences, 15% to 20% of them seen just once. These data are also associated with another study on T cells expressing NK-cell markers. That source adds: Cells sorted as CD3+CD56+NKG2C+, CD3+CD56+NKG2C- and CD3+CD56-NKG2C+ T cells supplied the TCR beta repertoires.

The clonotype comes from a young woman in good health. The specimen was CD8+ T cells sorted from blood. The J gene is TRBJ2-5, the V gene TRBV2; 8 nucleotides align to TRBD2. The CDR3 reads CATYTREVGETQYF. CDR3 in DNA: TGTGCCACCTACACGCGGGAGGTTGGAGAGACCCAGTACTTC.